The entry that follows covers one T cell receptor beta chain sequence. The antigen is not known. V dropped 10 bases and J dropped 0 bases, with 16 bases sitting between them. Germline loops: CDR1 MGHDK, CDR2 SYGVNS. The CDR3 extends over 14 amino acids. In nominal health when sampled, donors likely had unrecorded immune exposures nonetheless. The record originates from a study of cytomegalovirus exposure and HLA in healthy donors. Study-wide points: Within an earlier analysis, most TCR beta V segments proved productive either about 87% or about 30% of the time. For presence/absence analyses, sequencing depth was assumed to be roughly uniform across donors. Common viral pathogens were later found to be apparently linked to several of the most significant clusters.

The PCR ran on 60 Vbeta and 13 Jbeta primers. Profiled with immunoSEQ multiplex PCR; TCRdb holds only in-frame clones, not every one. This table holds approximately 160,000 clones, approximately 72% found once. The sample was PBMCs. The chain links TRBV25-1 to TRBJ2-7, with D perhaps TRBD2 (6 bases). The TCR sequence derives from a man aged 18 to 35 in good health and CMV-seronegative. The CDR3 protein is CATRLDGSSYEQYF. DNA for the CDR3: TGTGCCACCAGGCTGGACGGGAGCTCCTACGAGCAGTACTTC.